This T cell receptor (beta chain) was identified in a study of identical twins. The V and J ends lost 7 bases and 2 bases respectively, with 9 bases between them. The CDR3 is 12 residues long. Germline lookup yields CDR1 MDHEN and CDR2 SYDVKM. cDNA molecules carried unique molecular identifiers, and template switching added a universal primer site. TCRdb passed the 5' RACE reads through MiXCR, listing each CDR3 protein once. The profile shows 1.5 million to 2 million distinct CDR3 sequences, under 35% of them singletons. This clonotype was observed a few times. The source of this sequence is a newborn girl in good health. V gene TRBV28 combines with J gene TRBJ2-7; no reliable D call. Sequenced material: cord blood. CDR3 DNA sequence: TGTGCCAGCAATGAAGGGCCCTACGAGCAGTACTTC. As protein: CASNEGPYEQYF.